This T cell receptor beta chain was identified during a study of vaccination effects on CD4 cells after COVID-19. Cells that had been cultured for ten to eleven days were the source of isolated CD4+ T cells. Two-dose BNT162b2 or mRNA-1273 vaccination was given to participants. None of the vaccinated had previously contracted SARS-CoV-2, and their nucleocapsid antibodies tested negative. This clone was found once. The antigen remains unidentified. Germline CDR1 is MRHNA and CDR2 is SNTAGT. V was cut by 6 bases and J by 7 bases, with 22 bases left in between. There are 15 residues in the CDR3. The protocol was immunoSEQ multiplex PCR, while the TCRdb copy is restricted to in-frame clones and leaves out a portion. The table lists approximately 29,000 clones, around two thirds of them singletons.

The receptor was derived from a human donor who received a COVID-19 vaccine. This chain uses TRBV6-4 with TRBJ2-7; D may correspond to TRBD1 or TRBD2 (5 bases each). Sequenced material: CD4+ T cells from PBMCs cultured without peptide, taken after COVID-19 vaccination. This chain's CDR3 is CASSPTPGPLGEQYF. DNA for the CDR3: TGTGCCAGCAGCCCAACTCCGGGACCGCTTGGGGAGCAGTACTTC.